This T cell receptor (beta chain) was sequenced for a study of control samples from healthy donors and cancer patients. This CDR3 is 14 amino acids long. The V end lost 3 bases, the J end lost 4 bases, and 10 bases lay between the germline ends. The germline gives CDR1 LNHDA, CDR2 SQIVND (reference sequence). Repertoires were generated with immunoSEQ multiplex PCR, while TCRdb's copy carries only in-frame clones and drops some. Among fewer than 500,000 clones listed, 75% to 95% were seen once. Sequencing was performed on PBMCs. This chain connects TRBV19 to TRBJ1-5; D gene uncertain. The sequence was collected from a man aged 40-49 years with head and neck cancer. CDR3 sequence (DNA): TGTGCCAGTAGTATTCTACAGCCGAATCAGCCCCAGCATTTT. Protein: CASSILQPNQPQHF.